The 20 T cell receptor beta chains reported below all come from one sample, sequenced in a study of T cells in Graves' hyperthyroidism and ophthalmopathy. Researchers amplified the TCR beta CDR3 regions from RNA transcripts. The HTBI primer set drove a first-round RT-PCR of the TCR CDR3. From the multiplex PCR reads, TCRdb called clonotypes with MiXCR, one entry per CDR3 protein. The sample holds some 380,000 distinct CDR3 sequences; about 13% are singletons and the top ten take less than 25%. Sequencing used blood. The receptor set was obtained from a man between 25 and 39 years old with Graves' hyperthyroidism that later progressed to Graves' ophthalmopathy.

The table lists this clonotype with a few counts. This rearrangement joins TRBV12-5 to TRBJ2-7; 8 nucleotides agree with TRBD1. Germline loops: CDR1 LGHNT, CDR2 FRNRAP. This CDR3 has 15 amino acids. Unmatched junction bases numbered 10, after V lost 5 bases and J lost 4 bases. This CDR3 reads CASGLPTGAVYEQYF. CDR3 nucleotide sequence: TGTGCTAGTGGTCTTCCGACAGGGGCCGTTTACGAGCAGTACTTC. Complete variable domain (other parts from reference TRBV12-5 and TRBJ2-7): DARVTQTPRHKVTEMGQEVTMRCQPILGHNTVFWYRQTMMQGLELLAYFRNRAPLDDSGMPKDRFSAEMPDATLATLKIQPSEPRDSAVYFCASGLPTGAVYEQYFGPGTRLTVT.

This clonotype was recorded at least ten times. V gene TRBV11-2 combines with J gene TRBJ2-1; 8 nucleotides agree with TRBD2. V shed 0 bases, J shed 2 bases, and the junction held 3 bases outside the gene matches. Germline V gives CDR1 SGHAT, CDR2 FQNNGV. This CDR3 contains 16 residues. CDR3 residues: CASSLEQRGPYNEQFF. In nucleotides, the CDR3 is TGTGCCAGCAGCTTAGAACAGCGGGGGCCCTACAATGAGCAGTTCTTC.

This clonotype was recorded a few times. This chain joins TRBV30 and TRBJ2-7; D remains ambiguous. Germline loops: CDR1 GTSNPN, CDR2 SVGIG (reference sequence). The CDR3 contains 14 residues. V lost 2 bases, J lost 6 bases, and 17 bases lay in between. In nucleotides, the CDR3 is TGTGCCTGGAGTCCCGCCGGGCGGCTGGGCGAGCAGTACTTC. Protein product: CAWSPAGRLGEQYF.

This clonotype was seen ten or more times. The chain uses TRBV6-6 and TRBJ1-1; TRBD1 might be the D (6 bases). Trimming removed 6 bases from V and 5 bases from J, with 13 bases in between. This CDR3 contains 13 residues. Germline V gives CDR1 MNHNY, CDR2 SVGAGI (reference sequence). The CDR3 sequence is CASSPGDLTEAFF. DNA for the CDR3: TGTGCCAGCAGCCCAGGGGATTTAACTGAAGCTTTCTTT.

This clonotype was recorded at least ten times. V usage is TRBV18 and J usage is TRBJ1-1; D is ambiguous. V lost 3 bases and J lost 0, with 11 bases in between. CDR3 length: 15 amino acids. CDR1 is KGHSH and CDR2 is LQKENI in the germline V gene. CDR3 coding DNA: TGTGCCAGCTCACCTTCGTACAGCATGAACACTGAAGCTTTCTTT. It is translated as CASSPSYSMNTEAFF.

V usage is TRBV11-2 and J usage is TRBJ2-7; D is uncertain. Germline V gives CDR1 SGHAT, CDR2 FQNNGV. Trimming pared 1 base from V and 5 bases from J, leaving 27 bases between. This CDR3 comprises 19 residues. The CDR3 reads CASSLGPLKGIGLRDEQYF. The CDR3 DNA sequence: TGTGCCAGCAGCTTAGGACCCCTCAAAGGGATAGGCCTACGGGACGAGCAGTACTTC.

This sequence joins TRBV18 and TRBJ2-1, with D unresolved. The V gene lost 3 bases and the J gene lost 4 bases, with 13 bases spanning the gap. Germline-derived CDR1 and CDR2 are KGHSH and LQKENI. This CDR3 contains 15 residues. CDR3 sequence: CASSPKGMLYNEQFF. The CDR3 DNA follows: TGTGCCAGCTCACCTAAGGGAATGCTGTACAATGAGCAGTTCTTC.

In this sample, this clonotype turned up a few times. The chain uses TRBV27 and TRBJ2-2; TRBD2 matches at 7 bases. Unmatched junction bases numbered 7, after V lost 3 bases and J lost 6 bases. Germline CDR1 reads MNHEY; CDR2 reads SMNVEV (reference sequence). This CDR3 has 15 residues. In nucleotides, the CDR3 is TGTGCCAGCAGTTTGGGAGGGACGGGGGCCGGGGAGCTGTTTTTT. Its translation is CASSLGGTGAGELFF.

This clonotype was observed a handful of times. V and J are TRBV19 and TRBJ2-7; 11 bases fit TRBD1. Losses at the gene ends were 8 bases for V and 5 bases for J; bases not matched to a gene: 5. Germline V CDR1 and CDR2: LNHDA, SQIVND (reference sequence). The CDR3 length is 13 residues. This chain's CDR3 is CASSDRGLDEQYF. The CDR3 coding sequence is TGTGCCAGTTCGGACAGGGGGCTGGACGAGCAGTACTTC.

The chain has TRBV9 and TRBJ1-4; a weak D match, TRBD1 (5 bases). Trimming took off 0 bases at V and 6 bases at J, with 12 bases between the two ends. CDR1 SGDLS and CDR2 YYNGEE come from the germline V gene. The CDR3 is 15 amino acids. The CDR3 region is CASSVAGGRYEKLFF. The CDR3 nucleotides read TGTGCCAGCAGCGTAGCGGGGGGTCGGTATGAAAAACTGTTTTTT.

CDR3 sequence (DNA): TGTGCCAGCAGCTTAGTACTAGCGGGGGGGTATGAGCAGTTCTTC. It specifies CASSLVLAGGYEQFF. V gene TRBV11-2 combines with J gene TRBJ2-1; TRBD2 agrees at 13 bases. V shed 1 base, J shed 8 bases, and the junction held 2 bases outside the gene matches. The germline CDR1 and CDR2 sequences are SGHAT and FQNNGV. The CDR3 loop spans 15 amino acids.

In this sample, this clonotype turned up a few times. The CDR3 loop is CASSPRGGRYNEQFF. CDR3 in DNA: TGTGCCAGCAGCCCCCGGGGGGGCCGATACAATGAGCAGTTCTTC. The chain is built from TRBV3-1 and TRBJ2-1; 8 bases map to TRBD2. The CDR3 has 15 amino acids. In germline, CDR1 is LGHDT, CDR2 YNNKEL (reference sequence). With 4 bases clipped from V and 4 bases from J, the junction kept 6 bases outside the gene matches.

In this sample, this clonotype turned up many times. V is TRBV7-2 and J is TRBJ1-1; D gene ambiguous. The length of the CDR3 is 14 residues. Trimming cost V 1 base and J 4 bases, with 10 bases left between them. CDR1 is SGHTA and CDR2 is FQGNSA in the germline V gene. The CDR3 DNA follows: TGTGCCAGCAGCTTAGACCCAATGGGCACTGAAGCTTTCTTT. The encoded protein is CASSLDPMGTEAFF.

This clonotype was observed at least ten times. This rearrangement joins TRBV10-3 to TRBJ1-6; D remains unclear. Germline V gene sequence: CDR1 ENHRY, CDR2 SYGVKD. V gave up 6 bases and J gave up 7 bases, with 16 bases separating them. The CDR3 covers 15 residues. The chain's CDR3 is CAISPRERKNSPLHF. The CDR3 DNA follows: TGTGCCATCAGCCCAAGAGAGAGAAAAAATTCACCCCTCCACTTT.

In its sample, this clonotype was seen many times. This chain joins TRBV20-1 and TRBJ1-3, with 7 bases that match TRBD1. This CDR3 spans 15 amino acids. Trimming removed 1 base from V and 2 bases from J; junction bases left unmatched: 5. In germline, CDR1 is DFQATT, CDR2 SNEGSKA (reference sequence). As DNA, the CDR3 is TGCAGTGCTAGAGGGGACAGAGACACTGGAAACACCATATATTTT. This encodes CSARGDRDTGNTIYF.

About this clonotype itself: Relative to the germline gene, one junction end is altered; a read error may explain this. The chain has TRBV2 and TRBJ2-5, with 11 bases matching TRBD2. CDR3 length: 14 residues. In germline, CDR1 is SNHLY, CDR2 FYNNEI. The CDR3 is CASSHSGGAKTQYF. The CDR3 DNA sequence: TGCGCCAGCAGCCATAGCGGGGGGGCGAAGACCCAGTACTTC.

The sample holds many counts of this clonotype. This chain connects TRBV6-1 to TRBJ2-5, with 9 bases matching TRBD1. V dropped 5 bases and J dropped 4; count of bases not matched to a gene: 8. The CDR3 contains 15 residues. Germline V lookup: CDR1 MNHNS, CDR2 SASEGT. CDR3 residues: CASSYGGTGRETQYF. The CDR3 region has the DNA TGTGCCAGCAGTTACGGGGGGACAGGGAGAGAGACCCAGTACTTC.

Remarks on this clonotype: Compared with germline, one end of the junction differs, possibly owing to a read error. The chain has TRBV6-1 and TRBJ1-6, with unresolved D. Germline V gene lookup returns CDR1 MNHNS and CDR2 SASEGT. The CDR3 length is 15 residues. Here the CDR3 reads CASREDPEGNSPLHF. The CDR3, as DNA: TGTGCCAGCAGAGAAGACCCTGAGGGAAATTCACCCCTCCACTTT.

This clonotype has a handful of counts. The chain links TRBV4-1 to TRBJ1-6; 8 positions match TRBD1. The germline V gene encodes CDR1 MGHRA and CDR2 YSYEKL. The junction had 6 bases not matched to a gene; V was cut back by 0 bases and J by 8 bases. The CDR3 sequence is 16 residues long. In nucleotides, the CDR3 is TGCGCCAGCAGCCAAGAAGGCAGGGGGCGAGATTCACCCCTCCACTTT. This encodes CASSQEGRGRDSPLHF.

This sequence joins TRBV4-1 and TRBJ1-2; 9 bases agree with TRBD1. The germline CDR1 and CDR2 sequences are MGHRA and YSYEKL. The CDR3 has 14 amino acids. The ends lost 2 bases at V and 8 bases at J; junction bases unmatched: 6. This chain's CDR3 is CASSQRTGVKGYTF. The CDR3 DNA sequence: TGCGCCAGCAGCCAACGGACAGGGGTTAAAGGCTACACCTTC.